This paragraph covers one T cell receptor (beta chain) sequence. Its antigen is not identified. The germline V gene has CDR1 ENHRY and CDR2 SYGVKD. The CDR3 covers 17 residues. V dropped 1 base and J dropped 0; count of bases not matched to a gene: 6. Repertoires were generated with immunoSEQ multiplex PCR, while TCRdb's copy carries only in-frame clones and drops some. This sample has about 110,000 clones, with 92% found just once. These data originate in a study of siplizumab effects on memory and regulatory T cells. Notes on the study in general: The study did not confirm that proliferating Tregs from siplizumab cultures were suppressive. Greater diversity than memory cells seemed evident in naive T cells, which also appeared to be major alloresponse contributors.

The chain has TRBV10-3 and TRBJ2-1; 7 positions match TRBD1. Sequenced input: CD4+ T cells sorted from blood. The receptor was derived from a human donor in good health. CDR3 nucleotide sequence: TGTGCCATCAGTGAGTGGTGGACAGGAAGCTCCTACAATGAGCAGTTCTTC. Translation gives CAISEWWTGSSYNEQFF.